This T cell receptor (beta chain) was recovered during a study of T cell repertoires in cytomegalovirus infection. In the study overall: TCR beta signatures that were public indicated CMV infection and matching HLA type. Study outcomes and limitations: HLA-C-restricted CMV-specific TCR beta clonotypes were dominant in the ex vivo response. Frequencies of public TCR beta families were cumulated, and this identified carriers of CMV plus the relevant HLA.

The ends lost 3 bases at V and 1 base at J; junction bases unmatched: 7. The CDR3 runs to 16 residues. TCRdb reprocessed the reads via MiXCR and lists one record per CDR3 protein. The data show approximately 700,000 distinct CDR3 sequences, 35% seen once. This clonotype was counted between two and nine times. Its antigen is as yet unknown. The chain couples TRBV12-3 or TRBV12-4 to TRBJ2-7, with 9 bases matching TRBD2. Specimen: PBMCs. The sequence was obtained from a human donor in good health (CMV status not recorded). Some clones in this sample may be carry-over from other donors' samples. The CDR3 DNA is TGTGCCAGCAGTTTTGGACTAGCGTTACGGTCCTACGAGCAGTACTTC. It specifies CASSFGLALRSYEQYF.